The source of this T cell receptor beta chain is a study of graft-versus-host responses after intestinal transplantation. About the research overall: After anti-thymocyte globulin induction, recipients took tacrolimus and steroids for three to four years.

The J segment lost 8 bases and the V segment lost 0 bases, leaving 7 bases of the junction unmatched. This CDR3 is 15 amino acids long. CDR1 SGHDN and CDR2 FVKESK come from the germline V gene. The table came from immunoSEQ multiplex PCR; TCRdb's copy has only in-frame clones and leaves some out. The sample includes about 38,000 clones, roughly four fifths of them seen just once. The TCR sequence derives from a human patient who received an intestinal transplant, so some T cells may come from the graft donor. Material: PBMCs, obtained about 160 weeks after transplant. The chain has TRBV14 and TRBJ2-1; 7 bases map to TRBD2. As DNA, the CDR3 is TGTGCCAGCAGCCAAGAACTCAGGACTAGAGATGAGCAGTTCTTC. The encoded protein is CASSQELRTRDEQFF.